The clone carrying this T cell receptor (beta chain) is a singleton in its sample. Trimming pared 2 bases from V and 4 bases from J, leaving 13 bases between. The germline V gene has CDR1 SGHKS and CDR2 YYEKEE (reference sequence). This CDR3 is 14 amino acids long. The sample originates from a study of blood T cell repertoires in COVID-19. Study in general: Some COVID-19 samples were acute and others convalescent; all came from the United States, Italy and Spain.

Cohorts were based on clinical histories the participants reported. Symptom resolution, clearance, or two negative PCRs marked donors in Cohort 3 as recovered. Sequencing was performed with immunoSEQ multiplex PCR; in TCRdb, only in-frame clones are kept and a portion is missing. The sample holds about 250,000 clones, about 93% seen once. The rearrangement uses TRBV5-5 and TRBJ2-7, with D possibly TRBD2 on 5 matching bases. The receptor was derived from a woman between 18 and 29 years old who had recovered from COVID-19. Sequenced: PBMCs or T cells enriched from blood (not recorded which). Written as DNA, the CDR3 is TGTGCCAGCAGCTTAGAGGGTATGAATTACGAGCAGTACTTC. Translated: CASSLEGMNYEQYF.